This T cell receptor beta chain was identified during a study of blood T cell repertoires in COVID-19. Measured with immunoSEQ multiplex PCR; TCRdb has only the in-frame clones, and not every one. The sample yields some 160,000 clones, around nine tenths seen once. Trimming shortened V by 3 bases and J by 5 bases, and 7 bases separated the two germline ends. This CDR3 comprises 12 residues. Germline V gene sequence: CDR1 SEHNR, CDR2 FQNEAQ (reference sequence). This chain uses TRBV7-9 with TRBJ1-1, with D perhaps matching TRBD1 (5 bases). Sequenced: PBMCs or T cells enriched from blood (not recorded which). The TCR sequence derives from a woman in her 50s who had recovered from COVID-19. CDR3 nucleotides: TGTGCCAGCAGCTTTTCAGGGACTGAAGCTTTCTTT. Protein: CASSFSGTEAFF.